This T cell receptor beta chain came from a study of chemoradiotherapy in HPV16-positive cancers. The CDR3 is 14 amino acids. V lost 0 bases to trimming and J lost 7 bases, with 11 bases between them. Germline CDR1 SGDLS, CDR2 YYNGEE. This clone was recorded a few times. Method: immunoSEQ multiplex PCR; TCRdb's copy keeps in-frame clones and lacks some. Among about 7,400 clones listed, approximately 74% were seen once. V and J are TRBV9 and TRBJ1-3, with D tentatively TRBD1 (6 bases). The clonotype comes from a human donor with HPV-associated anogenital cancer. Sequenced here: tumor tissue, sampled from a patient who underwent chemoradiotherapy. The CDR3 region has the DNA TGTGCCAGCAGCGTAGCACAGGGAAGCAACACCATATATTTT. Its protein product is CASSVAQGSNTIYF.